The rows below give T cell receptor beta chains drawn from one sample of a study of T-cell reconstitution after alpha-beta-depleted transplantation in children. A single record per CDR3 protein comes from TCRdb applying MiXCR to the PCR reads. The data contain 350,000 to 450,000 distinct CDR3 sequences, 20% of them singletons. The sample was PBMCs from the stem cell graft donor, taken from the stem cell graft. These TCRs come from a human donor who donated a stem cell graft to a child with acute myeloid leukemia. Each CDR3 is given with its conserved first and last residue. A D gene is named only where the DNA matches it firmly. For some rows the clone size is stated as once, few or many, or as a class when expanded; others skip it.

clone size	V gene	J gene	D gene	CDR3 protein	CDR3 DNA
many	TRBV27	TRBJ2-1	TRBD1	CASSLLAGGNEQFF	TGTGCCAGCAGTTTACTCGCAGGGGGCAATGAGCAGTTCTTC
once	TRBV20-1	TRBJ1-5	NA	CSARDLTVYSNQPQHF	TGCAGTGCTAGAGATCTAACAGTTTATAGCAATCAGCCCCAGCATTTT
few	TRBV11-2	TRBJ2-5	NA	CASSLYVSSGLAFGKTQYF	TGTGCCAGCAGCTTATATGTGTCGAGTGGGCTAGCGTTCGGAAAGACCCAGTACTTC
NA	TRBV20-1	TRBJ2-1	TRBD2	CSARDLGGRASWEQFF	TGCAGTGCTAGAGATTTAGGCGGGAGGGCCTCTTGGGAGCAGTTCTTC
once	TRBV11-2	TRBJ2-1	TRBD1	CASSPRDRDYNEQFF	TGTGCCAGCAGCCCTCGGGACAGGGACTACAATGAGCAGTTCTTC
many	TRBV29-1	TRBJ1-5	NA	CSVGQQPNQPQHF	TGCAGCGTTGGTCAGCAGCCTAATCAGCCCCAGCATTTT
NA	TRBV12-3/TRBV12-4	TRBJ1-6	NA	CASRIDSRNSPLHF	TGTGCCAGCAGAATAGACAGCCGTAATTCACCCCTCCACTTT
NA	TRBV4-1	TRBJ2-2	NA	CASSQAGRIAGELFF	TGCGCCAGCAGCCAAGCAGGCCGTATCGCCGGGGAGCTGTTTTTT
NA	TRBV27	TRBJ2-3	NA	CASSPASQINTQYF	TGTGCCAGCAGTCCTGCCTCTCAGATTAATACGCAGTATTTT
NA	TRBV4-2	TRBJ2-2	TRBD2	CASSQRGPFSSGRRGELFF	TGTGCCAGCAGCCAAAGAGGGCCGTTCAGTAGCGGGAGAAGGGGGGAGCTGTTTTTT
NA	TRBV5-5	TRBJ2-7	NA	CSSSLGAGSYEQYF	TGTTCCAGCAGCTTGGGGGCAGGAAGCTACGAGCAGTACTTC
few	TRBV4-2	TRBJ2-7	NA	CASSQEVTVIYEQYF	TGTGCCAGCAGCCAAGAAGTGACAGTCATCTACGAGCAGTACTTC
NA	TRBV7-2	TRBJ2-2	TRBD2	CASSKGLPANTGELFF	TGTGCCAGCAGCAAGGGACTACCTGCGAACACCGGGGAGCTGTTTTTT
NA	TRBV12-3/TRBV12-4	TRBJ1-2	NA	CASNQGVEGGYTF	TGTGCCAGCAACCAAGGAGTGGAGGGTGGCTACACCTTC
NA	TRBV10-3	TRBJ2-7	TRBD2	CATRLAGDYEQYF	TGTGCCACCAGACTAGCGGGAGACTACGAGCAGTACTTC
many	TRBV7-6	TRBJ2-1	TRBD2	CASSLGLAGVSEQFF	TGTGCCAGCAGCTTAGGTCTAGCGGGAGTCTCGGAGCAGTTCTTC
NA	TRBV29-1	TRBJ1-5	TRBD1	CSVGGGTGGGQPQHF	TGCAGCGTTGGAGGGGGGACAGGGGGGGGTCAGCCCCAGCATTTT
NA	TRBV7-6	TRBJ2-1	NA	CASSLDALSSYNEQFF	TGTGCCAGCAGCTTAGACGCCCTAAGCTCCTACAATGAGCAGTTCTTC
NA	TRBV2	TRBJ2-3	NA	CASSDLADTQYF	TGTGCCAGCAGCGATCTGGCCGATACGCAGTATTTT
few	TRBV7-9	TRBJ2-1	TRBD1	CASSPSGTGGEQFF	TGTGCCAGCAGCCCGTCCGGGACAGGGGGTGAGCAGTTCTTC
NA	TRBV12-3/TRBV12-4	TRBJ2-3	TRBD2	CASSRSGTSRGDTQYF	TGTGCCAGCAGCCGCTCCGGGACTAGCCGGGGAGATACGCAGTATTTT
many	TRBV20-1	TRBJ2-3	TRBD2	CSAGDGLAGGSTTDTQYF	TGCAGTGCTGGGGACGGACTAGCGGGAGGTAGTACCACAGATACGCAGTATTTT
few	TRBV7-2	TRBJ1-1	NA	CASSPGRETEAFF	TGTGCCAGCAGCCCGGGAAGGGAAACTGAAGCTTTCTTT
few	TRBV12-3/TRBV12-4	TRBJ2-7	NA	CASSLEWSSYEQYF	TGTGCCAGCAGTTTAGAATGGAGCTCCTACGAGCAGTACTTC
few	TRBV12-3/TRBV12-4	TRBJ2-2	TRBD2	CASSLAQFASGRNTGELFF	TGTGCCAGCAGTTTAGCGCAGTTTGCTAGCGGGAGAAACACCGGGGAGCTGTTTTTT
few	TRBV5-1	TRBJ2-2	NA	CASSLTPSSTGELFF	TGCGCCAGCAGCTTGACTCCTAGCAGCACCGGGGAGCTGTTTTTT
NA	TRBV15	TRBJ2-5	NA	CATSSGEGETQYF	TGTGCCACCAGCTCAGGGGAGGGAGAGACCCAGTACTTC
NA	TRBV12-3/TRBV12-4	TRBJ1-6	NA	CASRQGEGGALHF	TGTGCCAGCAGACAGGGAGAAGGTGGGGCCCTCCACTTT
NA	TRBV7-7	TRBJ1-1	NA	CASSFTRNTEAFF	TGTGCTAGCAGCTTTACCAGGAACACTGAAGCTTTCTTT
few	TRBV29-1	TRBJ2-7	NA	CSVETFGGVSYEQYF	TGCAGCGTTGAGACTTTTGGCGGGGTCTCTTACGAGCAGTACTTC
few	TRBV5-1	TRBJ2-7	NA	CASALGQAYEQYF	TGCGCCAGCGCCCTCGGGCAGGCCTACGAGCAGTACTTC
NA	TRBV20-1	TRBJ2-5	NA	CSALSRGQETQYF	TGCAGTGCTTTATCGAGGGGCCAAGAGACCCAGTACTTC
few	TRBV29-1	TRBJ1-2	TRBD1	CSALTTGGGYGYTF	TGCAGCGCTCTAACCACAGGGGGCGGCTATGGCTACACCTTC
NA	TRBV15	TRBJ2-1	NA	CATSRAEDNEQFF	TGTGCCACCAGCAGAGCGGAGGACAATGAGCAGTTCTTC
NA	TRBV18	TRBJ1-1	NA	CASSPPGVTVTEAFF	TGTGCCAGCTCCCCACCGGGGGTTACCGTCACTGAAGCTTTCTTT